This TCR beta chain came from a study of T cells after yellow fever vaccination. Findings of the study overall: Only a minor proportion of clonotypes was detected across both CD4 and CD8 compartments. High-abundance clonotypes from the bulk population could contaminate FACS-sorted repertoires. At 95% to 96% for CD4 and approximately 89% for CD8, most primary-vaccination clones showed up again after the booster.

The V end lost 3 bases, the J end lost 5 bases, and 17 bases lay between the germline ends. Germline V gene sequence: CDR1 KGHSH, CDR2 LQKENI. CDR3 size: 15 residues. As for this clonotype: Its antigen remains unidentified.

Conversion of TCR transcripts into cDNA relied on 5'RACE template switching, which added a universal primer site and UMIs. Each CDR3 protein gets one entry after TCRdb re-called the 5' RACE reads with MiXCR. The sample shows 300,000 or so distinct CDR3 sequences, 8.1% of them seen only once. This TCR was sampled from a young man who received the YFV17D yellow fever vaccine. The rearrangement joins TRBV18 to TRBJ2-7; tentatively, D is TRBD1 or TRBD2 (5 bases each). The source was PBMCs, collected 45 days after the first yellow fever vaccination. DNA of the CDR3: TGTGCCAGCTCACCGGGGGTTACAGGCTTCGACGAGCAGTACGTC. Its protein is CASSPGVTGFDEQYV.